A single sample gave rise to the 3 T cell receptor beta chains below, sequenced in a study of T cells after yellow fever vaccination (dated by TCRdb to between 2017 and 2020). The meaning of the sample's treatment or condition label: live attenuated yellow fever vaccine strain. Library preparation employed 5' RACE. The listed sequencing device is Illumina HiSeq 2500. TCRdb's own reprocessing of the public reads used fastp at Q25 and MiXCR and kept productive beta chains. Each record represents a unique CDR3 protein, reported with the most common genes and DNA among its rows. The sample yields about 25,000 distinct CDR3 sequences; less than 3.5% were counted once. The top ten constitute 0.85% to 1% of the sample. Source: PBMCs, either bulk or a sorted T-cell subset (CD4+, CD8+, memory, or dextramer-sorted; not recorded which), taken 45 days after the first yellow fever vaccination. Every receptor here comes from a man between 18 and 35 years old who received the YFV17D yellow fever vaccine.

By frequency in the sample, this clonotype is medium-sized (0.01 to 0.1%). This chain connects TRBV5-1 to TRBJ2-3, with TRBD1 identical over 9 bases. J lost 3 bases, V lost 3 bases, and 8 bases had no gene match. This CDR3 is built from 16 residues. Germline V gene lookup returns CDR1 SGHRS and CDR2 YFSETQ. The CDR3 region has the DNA TGCGCCAGCAGCTCTGAGGCAGGACAGGGGACAGATACGCAGTATTTT. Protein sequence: CASSSEAGQGTDTQYF.

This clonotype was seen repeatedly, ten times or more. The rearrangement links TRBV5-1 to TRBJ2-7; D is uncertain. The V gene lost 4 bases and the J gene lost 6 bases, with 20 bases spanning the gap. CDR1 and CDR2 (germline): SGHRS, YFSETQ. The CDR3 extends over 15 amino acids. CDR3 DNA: TGCGCCAGCAGCCTGGGAACCGGCCGAGTCCGCGAGCAGTACGTC. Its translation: CASSLGTGRVREQYV.

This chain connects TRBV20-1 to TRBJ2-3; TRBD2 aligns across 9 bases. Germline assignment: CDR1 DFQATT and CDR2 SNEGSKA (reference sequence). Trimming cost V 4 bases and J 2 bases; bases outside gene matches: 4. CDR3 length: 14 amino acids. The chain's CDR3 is CSANRGLATDTQYF. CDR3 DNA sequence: TGCAGTGCTAACCGGGGACTAGCCACAGATACGCAGTATTTT.